This TCR beta chain is from a study of T-cell memory formation after mild COVID-19. Across the study: TCR clusters were mostly confined to one donor each.

Study results and caveats: Clones contracting across day 15 to 85 had a balanced CD4/CD8 profile; later expanding clones leaned CD4+. CD4+ contracting clones lay mainly in CM and EM, CD8+ ones in EMRA.

TCRdb re-derived calls from the 5' RACE reads in MiXCR, one entry per CDR3 protein. Among roughly 410,000 distinct CDR3 sequences listed, 20% to 25% were seen once. Concerning this clonotype: Its antigen is not known.

This CDR3 has 16 residues. Germline CDR1 reads LGHDT; CDR2 reads YNNKEL (reference sequence). Trimming removed 10 bases at V and 1 base at J, with 21 bases between. What was sequenced was PBMCs or a T cell subset sorted from them (not recorded which). The TCR originated in an adult woman who had mild COVID-19 (a few samples of this study predate the infection). Cell type and time point are not known. J is TRBJ2-3 and V is TRBV3-1; perhaps TRBD2 as D (6 bases). The CDR3 loop is CATRLGGATGTDTQYF. In DNA form, the CDR3 reads TGTGCCACAAGACTAGGAGGGGCAACGGGCACAGATACGCAGTATTTT.